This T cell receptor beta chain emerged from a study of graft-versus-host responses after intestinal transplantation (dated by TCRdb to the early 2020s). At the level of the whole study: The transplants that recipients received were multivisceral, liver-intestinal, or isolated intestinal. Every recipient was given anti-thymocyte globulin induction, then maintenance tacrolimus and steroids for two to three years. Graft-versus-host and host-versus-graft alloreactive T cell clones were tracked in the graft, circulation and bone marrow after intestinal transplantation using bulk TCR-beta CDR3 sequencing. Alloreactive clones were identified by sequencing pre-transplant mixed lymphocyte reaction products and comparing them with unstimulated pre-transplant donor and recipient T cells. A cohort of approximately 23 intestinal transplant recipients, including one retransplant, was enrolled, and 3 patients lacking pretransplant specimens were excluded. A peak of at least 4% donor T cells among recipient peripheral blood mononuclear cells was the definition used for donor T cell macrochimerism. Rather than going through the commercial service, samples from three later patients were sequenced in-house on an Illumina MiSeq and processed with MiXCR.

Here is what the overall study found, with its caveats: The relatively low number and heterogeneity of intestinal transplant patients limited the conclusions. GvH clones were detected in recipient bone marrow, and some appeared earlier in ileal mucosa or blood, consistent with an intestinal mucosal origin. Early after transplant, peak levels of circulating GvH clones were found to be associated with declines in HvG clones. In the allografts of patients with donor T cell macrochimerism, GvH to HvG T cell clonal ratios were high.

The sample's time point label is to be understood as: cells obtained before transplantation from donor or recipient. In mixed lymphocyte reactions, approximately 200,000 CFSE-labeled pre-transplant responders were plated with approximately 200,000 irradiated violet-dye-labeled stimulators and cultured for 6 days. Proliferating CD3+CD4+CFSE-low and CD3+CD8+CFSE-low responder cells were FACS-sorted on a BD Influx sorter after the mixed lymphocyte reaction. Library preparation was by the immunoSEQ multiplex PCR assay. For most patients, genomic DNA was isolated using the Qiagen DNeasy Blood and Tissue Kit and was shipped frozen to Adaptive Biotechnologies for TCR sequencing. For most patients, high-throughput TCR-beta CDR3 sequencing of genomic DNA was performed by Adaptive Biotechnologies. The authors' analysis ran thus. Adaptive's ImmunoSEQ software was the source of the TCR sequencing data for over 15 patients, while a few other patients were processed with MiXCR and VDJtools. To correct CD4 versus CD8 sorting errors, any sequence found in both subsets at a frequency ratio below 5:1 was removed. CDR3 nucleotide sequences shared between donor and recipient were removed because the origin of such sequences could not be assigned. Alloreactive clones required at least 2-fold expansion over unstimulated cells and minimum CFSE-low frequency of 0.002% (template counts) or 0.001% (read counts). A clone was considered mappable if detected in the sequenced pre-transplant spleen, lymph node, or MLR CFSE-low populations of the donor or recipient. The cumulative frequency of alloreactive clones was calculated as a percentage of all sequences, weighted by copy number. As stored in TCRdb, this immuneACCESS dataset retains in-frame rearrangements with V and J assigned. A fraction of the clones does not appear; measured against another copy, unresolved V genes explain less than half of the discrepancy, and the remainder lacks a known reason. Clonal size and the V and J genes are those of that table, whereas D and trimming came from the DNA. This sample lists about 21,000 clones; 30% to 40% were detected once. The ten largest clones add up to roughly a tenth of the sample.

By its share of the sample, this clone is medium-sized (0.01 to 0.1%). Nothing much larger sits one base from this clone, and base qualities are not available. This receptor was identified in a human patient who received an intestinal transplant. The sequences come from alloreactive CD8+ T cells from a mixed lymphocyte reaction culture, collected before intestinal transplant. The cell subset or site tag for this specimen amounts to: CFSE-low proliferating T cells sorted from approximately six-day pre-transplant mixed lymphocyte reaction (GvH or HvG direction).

In nucleotides, the sequence is TGTGCCAGCAGCAAAACAGGGGGCGACGAGCAGTACTTC. Its protein reads: CASSKTGGDEQYF. Recombination linked TRBV9 to TRBJ2-7, with TRBD1 identical over 9 junction bases. The CDR3 measures 13 amino acids from cysteine to phenylalanine. The read is trimmed to its CDR3 DNA, 39 bases read in frame from base 1. The germline V gene yields SGDLS for CDR1 and YYNGEE for CDR2. The germline V end is reduced by 4 bases and the J end by 5 bases; junction bases left unmatched: 4. The full variable domain, with segments outside the CDR3 supplied by the reference TRBV9 and TRBJ2-7 proteins, appears as DSGVTQTPKHLITATGQRVTLRCSPRSGDLSVYWYQQSLDQGLQFLIQYYNGEERAKGNILERFSAQQFPDLHSELNLSSLELGDSALYFCASSKTGGDEQYFGPGTRLTVT.